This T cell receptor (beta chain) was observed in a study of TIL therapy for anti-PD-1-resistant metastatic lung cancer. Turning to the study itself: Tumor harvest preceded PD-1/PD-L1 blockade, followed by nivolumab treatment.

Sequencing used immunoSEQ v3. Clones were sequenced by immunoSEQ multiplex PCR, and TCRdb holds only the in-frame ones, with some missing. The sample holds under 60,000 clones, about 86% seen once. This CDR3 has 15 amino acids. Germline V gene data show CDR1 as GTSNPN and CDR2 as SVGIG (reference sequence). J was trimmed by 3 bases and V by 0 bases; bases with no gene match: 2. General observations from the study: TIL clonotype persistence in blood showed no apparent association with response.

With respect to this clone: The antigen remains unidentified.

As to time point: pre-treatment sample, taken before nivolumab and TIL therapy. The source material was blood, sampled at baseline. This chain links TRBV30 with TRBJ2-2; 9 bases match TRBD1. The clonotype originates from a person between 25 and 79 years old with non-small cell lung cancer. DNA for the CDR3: TGTGCCTGGAGTGTATGGGACAGGGACACCGGGGAGCTGTTTTTT. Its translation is CAWSVWDRDTGELFF.